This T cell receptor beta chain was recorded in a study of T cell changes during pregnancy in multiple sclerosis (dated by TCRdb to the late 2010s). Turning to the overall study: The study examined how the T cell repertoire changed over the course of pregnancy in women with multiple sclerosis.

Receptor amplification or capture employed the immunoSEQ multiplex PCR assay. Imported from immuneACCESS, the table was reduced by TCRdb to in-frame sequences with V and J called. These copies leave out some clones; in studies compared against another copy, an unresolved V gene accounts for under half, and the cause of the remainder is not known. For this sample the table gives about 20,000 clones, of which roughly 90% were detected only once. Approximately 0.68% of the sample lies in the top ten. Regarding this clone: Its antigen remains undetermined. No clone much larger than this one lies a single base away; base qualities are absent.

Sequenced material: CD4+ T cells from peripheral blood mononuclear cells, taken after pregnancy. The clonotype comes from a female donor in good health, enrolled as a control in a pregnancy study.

The DNA is TGCGCCAGCAGCATTCGGACTAGCGGCGAGCAGTACTTC. This yields the protein CASSIRTSGEQYF. Here the chain combines TRBV5-1 and TRBJ2-7; TRBD2 lines up with 10 middle nucleotides. The cysteine opens and the phenylalanine closes a CDR3 of 13 amino acids. Solely the CDR3 DNA is kept, with 39 bases framed from the first base. From a lookup of the germline V gene, CDR1 and CDR2 are SGHRS and YFSETQ. V and J are trimmed by 4 bases and 6 bases, and the gene matches miss 4 bases of the junction.